This entry lists 26 T cell receptor beta chains sequenced from one sample in a study of blood T cell repertoires in COVID-19. The table came from immunoSEQ multiplex PCR; TCRdb's copy has only in-frame clones and leaves some out. The top ten clones hold approximately 15% of a sample with about 190,000 clones, around 80% of them seen once. The sample comprised peripheral blood. The receptors shown here come from a man under 40 with active or convalescent COVID-19.

The J gene is TRBJ2-1, the V gene TRBV15, with a weak D call TRBD2 (6 bases). The CDR3 spans 14 residues. Germline loops: CDR1 LNHNV, CDR2 YYDKDF (reference sequence). Trimming cost V 3 bases and J 4 bases, with 10 bases left between them. CDR3 residues: CATSSGGLYNEQFF. Here the CDR3 DNA reads TGTGCCACCAGCAGTGGGGGACTTTACAATGAGCAGTTCTTC.

The chain couples TRBV6-5 to TRBJ2-3; D is unresolved. CDR3 size: 13 residues. V lost 7 bases and J lost 0, with 8 bases in between. In germline, CDR1 is MNHEY, CDR2 SVGAGI. CDR3 bases: TGTGCCAGCAAAGAGTCTAGCACAGATACGCAGTATTTT. The encoded protein is CASKESSTDTQYF.

This clone was recorded a few times. The chain combines TRBV11-3 with TRBJ1-2; D call uncertain. Germline V CDR1 and CDR2: SGHNT, YENEEA. Trimming pared 4 bases from V and 2 bases from J, leaving 8 bases between. The CDR3 runs 13 residues. CDR3 loop: CASSSTGNYGYTF. CDR3 DNA sequence: TGTGCCAGCAGCTCCACGGGGAACTATGGCTACACCTTC.

J is TRBJ1-3 and V is TRBV19; D is perhaps TRBD1 (5 bases). This CDR3 region has 16 residues. With 5 bases removed from V and 8 bases from J, the gap between germline ends came to 22 bases. CDR1 LNHDA and CDR2 SQIVND come from the germline V gene (reference sequence). The CDR3 bases are TGTGCCAGTAGTGCGGGGGTTCAACCAGGAAGGGACACCATATATTTT. It specifies CASSAGVQPGRDTIYF.

The rearrangement uses TRBV5-6 and TRBJ1-2; 7 bases are shared with TRBD1. CDR3 length: 15 amino acids. The ends lost 5 bases at V and 3 bases at J; junction bases unmatched: 10. Germline V gene data show CDR1 as SGHDT and CDR2 as YYEEEE. The CDR3 reads CASRPDRVADYGYTF. Written as DNA, the CDR3 is TGTGCCAGCAGGCCAGACAGGGTTGCTGACTATGGCTACACCTTC.

V and J are TRBV3-1 (or the pseudogene TRBV3-2) and TRBJ1-1, with no clear D. This CDR3 is built from 14 residues. V lost 0 bases, J lost 3 bases, and 8 bases lay in between. Germline V CDR1 and CDR2: LGHDT, YNNKEL (reference sequence). CDR3 region: CASSQESGYTEAFF. The CDR3 DNA is TGTGCCAGCAGCCAAGAGTCCGGTTACACTGAAGCTTTCTTT.

The V gene is TRBV29-1, the J gene TRBJ2-4; weak D call: TRBD2 (5 bases). This CDR3 has 12 residues. V was trimmed by 3 bases and J by 9 bases, leaving 12 bases between them. From germline, CDR1 is SQVTM and CDR2 ANQGSEA. CDR3 coding DNA: TGCAGCGTTGAGTTTCAGGCGGGCATTCAGTACTTC. It is translated as CSVEFQAGIQYF. The entire variable domain, with the rest obtained from reference TRBV29-1 and TRBJ2-4, is as follows: SAVISQKPSRDICQRGTSLTIQCQVDSQVTMMFWYRQQPGQSLTLIATANQGSEATYESGFVIDKFPISRPNLTFSTLTVSNMSPEDSSIYLCSVEFQAGIQYFGAGTRLSVL.

The chain has TRBV9 and TRBJ2-2; D ambiguous. V dropped 4 bases and J dropped 6 bases, with 13 bases sitting between them. Germline loops: CDR1 SGDLS, CDR2 YYNGEE. This CDR3 contains 14 residues. CDR3 sequence: CASSQVFTSGELFF. CDR3 nucleotide sequence: TGTGCCAGCAGCCAGGTATTCACCTCCGGGGAGCTGTTTTTT.

CDR3 nucleotide sequence: TGTGCCAGCAGCGTGAATCCGGACAGTGAAGCTTTCTTT. Its protein product is CASSVNPDSEAFF. This chain connects TRBV9 to TRBJ1-1; tentatively, D is TRBD1 (6 bases). Germline CDR1 SGDLS, CDR2 YYNGEE. Trimming took 2 bases from V and 7 from J, leaving 12 bases between them. The CDR3 is 13 residues long.

The genes are TRBV19 and TRBJ1-5; D not certain. The CDR3 consists of 17 residues. The V end lost 6 bases, the J end lost 0 bases, and 18 bases lay between the germline ends. Germline V gene data show CDR1 as LNHDA and CDR2 as SQIVND (reference sequence). The CDR3 DNA reads as TGTGCCAGTAGCGGCCCGCCCGGCAGACTTAGCAATCAGCCCCAGCATTTT. It is translated as CASSGPPGRLSNQPQHF.

The count of this clone is one. This rearrangement joins TRBV23-1 to TRBJ1-1, with D maybe TRBD1 (5 bases). TRBV23-1 falls under the ORF class, with uncertain function. This CDR3 comprises 12 residues. Trimming removed 8 bases from V and 4 bases from J, with 11 bases in between. CDR3 nucleotides: TGCGCCAGCCAACAGGTACCCACTGAAGCTTTCTTT. Encoded protein: CASQQVPTEAFF.

This clone was counted only a few times. This chain links TRBV27 with TRBJ1-2; D uncertain. Germline V gene lookup returns CDR1 MNHEY and CDR2 SMNVEV (reference sequence). V was cut by 6 bases and J by 0 bases, with 20 bases left in between. The CDR3 length is 17 residues. DNA for the CDR3: TGTGCCAGCAGCTCCGTTAGCAGTTTAGATCCTAACTATGGCTACACCTTC. Its protein product is CASSSVSSLDPNYGYTF.

The chain carries TRBV29-1 and TRBJ2-7; D is undetermined. Germline-derived CDR1 and CDR2 are SQVTM and ANQGSEA. The germline V and J ends were trimmed by 5 bases and 2 bases, with 4 bases remaining between them. The length of the CDR3 is 10 residues. The CDR3 bases are TGCAGCGTTCTTGCCTACGAGCAGTACTTC. Its protein product is CSVLAYEQYF.

The chain couples TRBV30 to TRBJ1-1, with unresolved D. The CDR3 sequence is 12 residues long. Deletions cut 6 bases from V and 0 bases from J, with 8 bases between. Germline V gene sequence: CDR1 GTSNPN, CDR2 SVGIG (reference sequence). The CDR3 bases are TGTGCCTGTTACAGCATGAACACTGAAGCTTTCTTT. Protein product: CACYSMNTEAFF.

The V and J genes are TRBV2 and TRBJ2-3; 8 bases agree with TRBD2. CDR3 length: 14 amino acids. V lost 7 bases to trimming and J lost 0 bases; unmatched junction nucleotides: 3. Germline V gene sequence: CDR1 SNHLY, CDR2 FYNNEI. CDR3 bases: TGTGCCAGCATCGCTAGCGGGAGCACAGATACGCAGTATTTT. This translates into CASIASGSTDTQYF.

The rearrangement links TRBV7-6 to TRBJ1-5; D call uncertain. The germline gives CDR1 SGHVS, CDR2 FNYEAQ. The CDR3 runs to 9 residues. The CDR3 loop is CARAPPQHF. CDR3 nucleotide sequence: TGTGCGAGGGCACCGCCCCAGCATTTT.

This clone occurred once. The chain carries TRBV18 and TRBJ1-2, with D possibly being TRBD1 (6 bases). Trimming cost V 3 bases and J 8 bases, with 19 bases left between them. CDR1 and CDR2 from the germline V gene are KGHSH and LQKENI. The CDR3 extends over 15 amino acids. The CDR3 spells CASSPASGTFWGYTF. CDR3 nucleotide sequence: TGTGCCAGCTCACCGGCGTCCGGGACATTCTGGGGCTACACCTTC.

V gene TRBV28 combines with J gene TRBJ2-7; 8 bases align to TRBD1. Germline V gene lookup returns CDR1 MDHEN and CDR2 SYDVKM. This CDR3 has 15 amino acids. With V trimmed by 6 bases and J by 3 bases, 10 bases remained unmatched. For the CDR3, the DNA is TGTGCCAGCAGGAGAACCGGGACAGGACTCTACGAGCAGTACTTC. It yields the protein CASRRTGTGLYEQYF.

This clone has a handful of counts. The V gene is TRBV9, the J gene TRBJ2-7; 8 nucleotides match TRBD1. CDR1 and CDR2 from the germline V gene are SGDLS and YYNGEE. Trimming cost V 0 bases and J 2 bases; bases outside gene matches: 7. This CDR3 is built from 16 residues. The CDR3 sequence is CASSVARQGITYEQYF. The CDR3 DNA reads TGTGCCAGCAGCGTAGCGAGACAGGGGATCACCTACGAGCAGTACTTC.

The gene calls are TRBV28 and TRBJ1-4; D not certain. The CDR3 length is 16 residues. V was shortened by 3 bases and J by 7 bases, with 18 bases between the two germline ends. The germline gives CDR1 MDHEN, CDR2 SYDVKM. CDR3 nucleotides: TGTGCCAGCAGTTTGCTTGCGGGGAGTAGCGGTGAAAAACTGTTTTTT. It translates to CASSLLAGSSGEKLFF. Full variable domain (remainder filled in from reference TRBV28 and TRBJ1-4): DVKVTQSSRYLVKRTGEKVFLECVQDMDHENMFWYRQDPGLGLRLIYFSYDVKMKEKGDIPEGYSVSREKKERFSLILESASTNQTSMYLCASSLLAGSSGEKLFFGSGTQLSVL.

The chain combines TRBV6-5 with TRBJ2-1; TRBD2 aligns across 8 bases. The CDR3 loop spans 15 amino acids. V lost 5 bases, J lost 1 base, and 4 bases stayed unmatched. CDR1 is MNHEY and CDR2 is SVGAGI in the germline V gene. For the CDR3, the DNA is TGTGCCAGCAGTAATGCGGGGGGTTCCTACAATGAGCAGTTCTTC. Translated: CASSNAGGSYNEQFF.

The chain links TRBV11-2 to TRBJ1-2; the match to TRBD1 covers 9 bases. J was trimmed by 6 bases and V by 5 bases; bases with no gene match: 7. This CDR3 spans 14 amino acids. Germline CDR1 is SGHAT and CDR2 is FQNNGV. DNA of the CDR3: TGTGCCAGCAGCGCGGACAGGGGAGGAGATGGCTACACCTTC. Translated, it gives CASSADRGGDGYTF.

In its sample, this clone was seen once. This rearrangement joins TRBV6-1 to TRBJ2-3; 7 bases align to TRBD2. The V gene's germline CDR1 is MNHNS and CDR2 SASEGT. V shed 2 bases, J shed 10 bases, and the junction held 6 bases outside the gene matches. The CDR3 runs 13 residues. The chain's CDR3 is CASSELAGAAQYF. Here the CDR3 DNA reads TGTGCCAGCAGTGAACTCGCGGGAGCCGCGCAGTATTTT.

The chain combines TRBV9 with TRBJ2-7; 9 bases are shared with TRBD2. V shed 3 bases and J 1 base; nucleotides not matched to a gene: 2. Germline V gene sequence: CDR1 SGDLS, CDR2 YYNGEE. This CDR3 region has 14 residues. In DNA form, the CDR3 reads TGTGCCAGCAGCGCTAGCGGGACGTCCTACGAGCAGTACTTC. It codes for CASSASGTSYEQYF.

The rearrangement joins TRBV14 to TRBJ1-1; no clear D gene. Germline V gene lookup returns CDR1 SGHDN and CDR2 FVKESK. V shed 4 bases and J shed 5 bases, with 17 bases lying between them. The length of the CDR3 is 15 residues. The CDR3 DNA follows: TGTGCCAGCAGCCTAGGTCGGAGCGCGGGTACTGAAGCTTTCTTT. Residues: CASSLGRSAGTEAFF.

This chain joins TRBV27 and TRBJ2-1; maybe TRBD1 (6 bases). Germline CDR1 and CDR2: MNHEY and SMNVEV (reference sequence). The CDR3 loop spans 17 amino acids. V lost 6 bases and J lost 0, with 18 bases in between. For the CDR3, the DNA is TGTGCCAGCAGCCAGGACAGCCTAACAGCCTCCTACAATGAGCAGTTCTTC. Its protein product is CASSQDSLTASYNEQFF.